Listed here is a single TCR beta chain. Its antigen is still unknown. Germline V lookup: CDR1 SGHAT, CDR2 FQNNGV. Trimming took off 5 bases at V and 7 bases at J, with 11 bases between the two ends. This CDR3 contains 12 residues. TCRdb's copy holds only in-frame clones and misses some; the assay was immunoSEQ multiplex PCR. The sample has 65,000 to 70,000 clones; approximately 83% are singletons. This sample was included in a study of T cell responses to AZD1222 COVID-19 vaccine. Study-level points and caveats: Of the AZD1222 recipients, only 5 to 7 were seropositive at baseline.

Sequences were derived from peripheral blood, sampled 28 days after the second AZD1222 dose. The TCR was taken from an adult who received the AZD1222 COVID-19 vaccine. The rearrangement links TRBV11-2 to TRBJ1-1; D unresolved. The CDR3 DNA is TGTGCCAGCAGCGATCTCAGGAGTGAAGCTTTCTTT. It encodes CASSDLRSEAFF.